This T cell receptor beta chain was profiled in a study of T cell clonality in common variable immunodeficiency. The junction had 5 bases not matched to a gene; V was cut back by 8 bases and J by 2 bases. The CDR3 is 14 amino acids. Germline CDR1 LNHDA, CDR2 SQIVND (reference sequence). Profiled with immunoSEQ multiplex PCR; TCRdb holds only in-frame clones, not every one. Sampling found about 20,000 clones, none seen once. Study results and limitations: Shared TCRbeta clones were fewer between CVID subjects than controls. Fewer deletions and N-nucleotide insertions were reportedly seen in common variable immunodeficiency TCR beta sequences.

There are a few counts of this clone. What it binds is unknown. The sequenced fragment ends 3 residues before the CDR3 boundary, so the rest is inferred from the germline J gene. This clonotype was obtained from a human donor with common variable immunodeficiency. Sequences were obtained from peripheral blood mononuclear cells. The V call is TRBV19, the J call TRBJ2-3; TRBD1 matches at 9 bases. The DNA read from the CDR3 is TGTGCCAGTGCCGGGACAGGGATCACAGATACG. This sequence encodes CASAGTGITDT. The complete CDR3 reads CASAGTGITDTQYF.